This T cell receptor beta chain was identified in a study of blood T cell repertoires in COVID-19. Study summary: T cells, B-cell-depleted T cells, or PBMCs provided the cDNA or gDNA that served as material.

Per the original methods: Reference gene primer amplification in the assay estimated nucleated cell counts. Some clones are missing from TCRdb's copy, which holds only in-frame ones; the method was immunoSEQ multiplex PCR. That table is the source of V, J and clone size, and D and trimming were worked out from the DNA. The sample holds approximately 240,000 clones, approximately 79% seen once. The sequenced material came from peripheral blood. The source is a woman aged 40 to 50 with active or convalescent COVID-19.

This chain's CDR3 is CASSGETGNYGYTF. Here the CDR3 DNA reads TGTGCCAGCAGCGGTGAAACAGGGAACTATGGCTACACCTTC. The chain carries TRBV7-9 and TRBJ1-2, with a tentative D call TRBD1 (6 bases). There are 14 residues in the CDR3. Per the germline V gene, CDR1 is SEHNR and CDR2 is FQNEAQ (reference sequence). Trimming shortened V by 5 bases and J by 2 bases, and 12 bases separated the two germline ends. Supplemented by reference TRBV7-9 and TRBJ1-2, the full variable domain reads DTGVSQNPRHKITKRGQNVTFRCDPISEHNRLYWYRQTLGQGPEFLTYFQNEAQLEKSRLLSDRFSAERPKGSFSTLEIQRTEQGDSAMYLCASSGETGNYGYTFGSGTRLTVV.